This TCR beta chain was documented in a study of shared clonotypes between healthy human individuals (dated by TCRdb to the early 2020s). In terms of the full investigation: The cohort included three men and a couple of women between 18 and 49 years of age. For each donor, three plates each were used for CD4 naive and CD4 memory, two plates were used for CD8 naive, and one plate was used for CD8 memory. Blood TCR repertoires of 5 or 6 healthy adults were deeply sequenced to estimate repertoire size and the extent of clonotype sharing between individuals. To increase sequencing depth and limit assay-specific biases, TCR repertoire library preparation and sequencing were carried out by different laboratories using diverse techniques. Per donor, leukapheresis produced somewhere between about 0.94 and 10 billion PBMCs. Beyond this particular receptor, the publication reports: Because the study included only a small number of donors, the genetic and exposure-history diversity represented was limited. Sharing across a few donors was observed for about 5% of naive CD4, 3.5% of naive CD8, 2% to 2.5% of memory CD4, and over 0.3% of memory CD8 clonotypes. Sampling was restricted to blood, and TCR repertoires in tissues likely differ from the TCR repertoires found in blood. Larger estimated clonotype richness was generally found for naive subsets than for memory subsets. Higher generation probabilities were observed for clonotypes shared by all four sorted-subset donors than for non-shared clonotypes. Incomplete sequencing was indicated by rarefaction of sorted-subset datasets, despite the large sequencing depth. Based on pairwise subsampling, the degree of clonotype sharing among donors was expected to be affected by sequencing depth.

Trimmed from V: 6 bases; trimmed from J: 5 bases; junction bases lacking a gene match: 9. Based on the germline V gene, the CDR1 and CDR2 sequences are SGHAT and FQNNGV. There are 14 amino acids in the CDR3, from cysteine to phenylalanine inclusive. The retained sequence is limited to the CDR3, 42 bases, with the frame set at the first base. For the CD8 naive samples, CD45RO-negative cells were positively selected for CCR7, yielding a CD45RA+CCR7+ population from which TemRA cells were excluded. Healthy HIV-negative adults with no recently reported acute infections or vaccinations were included as donors. Every donor was a Caucasian adult residing in Nashville, Tennessee, USA. Blood was obtained by leukapheresis, after which PBMCs were separated by Ficoll-Histopaque density gradient centrifugation and cryopreserved in liquid nitrogen vapor phase. Purity and quantity of every magnetically sorted T cell population were checked by analytical flow cytometry. From each sorted fraction, genomic DNA was isolated and quantified by UV absorbance on a Nanodrop 2000c.

With regard to this clone: No antigen is known for it. No base-level quality is on record; no much larger clone is a single base apart.

Using the deep immunoSEQ assay, multiplex PCR amplified TCR CDR3 regions from genomic DNA. Extracted genomic DNA from each cell subset was distributed evenly across all wells of several immunoSEQ 96-well plates, and each plate was treated as a replicate. For sorted subsets, 200 ng of genomic DNA, equivalent to around 31,000 T cell genomes, went into each replicate PCR. Purified libraries were measured with a Qubit 3.0 fluorometer, size-checked on a Bioanalyzer 2100, and measured again with the KAPA Library Quantification kit. Every immunoSEQ 96-well plate was sequenced on a dedicated single-read 150-cycle Illumina NextSeq 550 flow cell. In the source study's methods: Because the immunoSEQ output included only junctional sequences and no quality scores, the filtering could not be the same as the filtering used for full-length reads. To assign V/J genes and CDR3, sequences were annotated against IMGT germline references using PyIR, a Python wrapper for IgBLAST v1.9. Reads were removed for weak V/J assignments (E-value above 1e-6), missing CDR3, stop codons, out-of-frame junctions, or ambiguous translated residues. V3J clonotypes were defined as sequences sharing the same inferred V gene, J gene, and CDR3 amino acid sequence. The percentage overlap between two repertoires was calculated by dividing the number of shared unique clonotypes by the size of the smaller repertoire. Repertoire richness was assessed with RTK rarefaction, the Chao1 estimator, and Recon v2.1 estimates of unobserved clonotypes. Generation probabilities for all TCRbeta clonotypes obtained by the gDNA method from a handful of donors were computed using OLGA. In its TCRdb copy, this immuneACCESS table keeps in-frame sequences only and misses some clones. Where compared with another copy, unresolved V genes explain less than half of these, and the others have no known cause. D and trimming come from the DNA, and the V and J calls and clone size come from that table. The sample has about 1.9 million clones on record, roughly 93% of them singletons. Of the sample, under 2% falls within the top ten clones.

The V gene is TRBV11-2 and the J gene is TRBJ2-5; a stretch of 7 junction bases matches TRBD1. Sequenced input: naive CD8+ T cells from PBMCs. Per the publication, the cell subset or site label means: CD45RA+CCR7+. This TCR was sampled from a man aged 18-30 years in good health. Some clones in this sample may be carry-over from other donors' samples. The DNA sequence is as follows: TGTGCCAGCAGTCAATACAGGGGCATCGAGACCCAGTACTTC. Translated, it reads CASSQYRGIETQYF.